This note documents a single T cell receptor (beta chain) sequence. These data originate in a study of CD8 T cells in Susac syndrome. V lost 6 bases and J 3 bases, leaving 18 bases between the germline ends. The CDR3 has 15 residues. The germline V gene encodes CDR1 MNHNS and CDR2 SASEGT. Reverse transcription of roughly 0.5 to 1 ug RNA was performed with random hexamers. MiXCR was run by TCRdb on the immunoSEQ multiplex PCR reads, yielding one entry per CDR3 protein. The table lists around 280,000 distinct CDR3 sequences, about 90% of them singletons. Sample: CD4+ T cells from PBMCs. The sequence derives from a human donor with multiple sclerosis. V is TRBV6-1 and J is TRBJ2-7; D is unclear. The DNA for the CDR3 is TGTGCCAGCAGCCCTACCCCGGGCCCAGGCTACGAGCAGTACTTC. Residues: CASSPTPGPGYEQYF.